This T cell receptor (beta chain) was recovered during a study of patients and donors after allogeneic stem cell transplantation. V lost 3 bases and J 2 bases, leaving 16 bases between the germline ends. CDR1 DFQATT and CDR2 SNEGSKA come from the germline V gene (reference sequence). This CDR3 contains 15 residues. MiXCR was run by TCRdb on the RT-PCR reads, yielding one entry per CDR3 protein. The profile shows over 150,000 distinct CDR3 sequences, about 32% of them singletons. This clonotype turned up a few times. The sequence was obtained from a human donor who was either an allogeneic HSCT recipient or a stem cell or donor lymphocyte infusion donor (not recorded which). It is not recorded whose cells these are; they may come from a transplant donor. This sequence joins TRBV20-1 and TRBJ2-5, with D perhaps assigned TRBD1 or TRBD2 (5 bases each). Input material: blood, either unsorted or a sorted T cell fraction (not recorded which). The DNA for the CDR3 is TGCAGTGCTAGTGTCCCCGGGACCCTACAAGAGACCCAGTACTTC. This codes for CSASVPGTLQETQYF.